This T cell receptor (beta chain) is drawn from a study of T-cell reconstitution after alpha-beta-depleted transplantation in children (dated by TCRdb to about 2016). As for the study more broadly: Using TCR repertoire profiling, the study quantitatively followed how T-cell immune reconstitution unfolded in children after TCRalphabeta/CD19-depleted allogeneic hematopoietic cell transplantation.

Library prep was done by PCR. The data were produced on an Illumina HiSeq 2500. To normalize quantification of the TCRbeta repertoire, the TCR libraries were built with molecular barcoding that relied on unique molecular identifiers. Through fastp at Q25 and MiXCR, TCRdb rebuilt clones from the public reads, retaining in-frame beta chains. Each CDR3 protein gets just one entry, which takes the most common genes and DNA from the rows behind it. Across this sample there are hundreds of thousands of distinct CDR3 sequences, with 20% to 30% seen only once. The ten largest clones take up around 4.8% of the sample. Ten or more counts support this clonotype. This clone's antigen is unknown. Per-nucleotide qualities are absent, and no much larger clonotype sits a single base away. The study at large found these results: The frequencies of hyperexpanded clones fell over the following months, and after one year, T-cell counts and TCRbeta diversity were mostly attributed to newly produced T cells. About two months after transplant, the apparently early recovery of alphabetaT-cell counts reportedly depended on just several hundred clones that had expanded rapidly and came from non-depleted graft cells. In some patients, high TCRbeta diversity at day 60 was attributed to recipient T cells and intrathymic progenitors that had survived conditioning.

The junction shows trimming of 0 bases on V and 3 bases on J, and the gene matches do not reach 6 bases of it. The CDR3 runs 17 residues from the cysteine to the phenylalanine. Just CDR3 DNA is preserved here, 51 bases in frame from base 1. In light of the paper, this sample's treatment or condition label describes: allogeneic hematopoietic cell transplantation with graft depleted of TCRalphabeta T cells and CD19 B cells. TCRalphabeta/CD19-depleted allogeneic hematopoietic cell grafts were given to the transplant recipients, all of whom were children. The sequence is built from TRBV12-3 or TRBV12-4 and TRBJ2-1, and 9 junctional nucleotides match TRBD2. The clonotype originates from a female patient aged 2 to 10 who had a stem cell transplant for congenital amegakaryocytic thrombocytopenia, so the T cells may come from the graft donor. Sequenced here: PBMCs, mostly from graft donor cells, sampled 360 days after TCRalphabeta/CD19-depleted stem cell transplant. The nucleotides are TGTGCCAGCAGTTTAGCGTGGCTAGCGGGGAACTACAATGAGCAGTTCTTC. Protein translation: CASSLAWLAGNYNEQFF.